This TCR beta chain was observed in a study of shared clonotypes between healthy human individuals. A CD45RA+ naive subset and a CD45RA-negative memory subset were split from CD4+ cells. Assay used: immunoSEQ multiplex PCR; TCRdb lists only in-frame clones, some missing. The sample records 2 million or so clones, roughly 96% being singletons. The CDR3 loop spans 13 amino acids. J lost 5 bases, V lost 4 bases, and 3 bases had no gene match. Germline CDR1 MNHNY, CDR2 SVGAGI (reference sequence). Material for sequencing was naive CD4+ T cells sorted from blood. The subset was: CD45RA+ positively selected. The clonotype was recovered from a man younger than 30 in good health. The chain uses TRBV6-6 and TRBJ2-7, with TRBD1 identical over 9 bases. The DNA for the CDR3 is TGTGCCAGCAGTTTCAGGACAGGGGACGAGCAGTACTTC. Protein: CASSFRTGDEQYF.